Reported below is one T cell receptor (beta chain). It lacks a known antigen. Base qualities are missing; no much larger clone stands one base away. For the CD8 naive samples, CD45RO-negative cells were positively selected for CCR7, yielding a CD45RA+CCR7+ population from which TemRA cells were excluded. Healthy HIV-negative adults with no recently reported acute infections or vaccinations were included as donors. Only Caucasian adults living in Nashville, Tennessee, USA were represented among the donors. Blood was collected by leukapheresis, and PBMCs were isolated by Ficoll-Histopaque density gradient centrifugation and then cryopreserved in liquid nitrogen vapor phase. Purity and quantity of every magnetically sorted T cell population were checked by analytical flow cytometry. From each sorted fraction, genomic DNA was isolated and quantified by UV absorbance on a Nanodrop 2000c. The sample belongs to a study of shared clonotypes between healthy human individuals (dated by TCRdb to about 2020). In the study overall: A few men and two women, aged 18 to 49 years, made up the cohort. Leukapheresis yielded between about 0.94 and 9.5 billion PBMCs per donor. The study deeply sequenced blood TCR repertoires of several healthy adults to estimate repertoire size and the extent of clonotype sharing between individuals. For each donor, CD4 naive and CD4 memory were each given three plates, CD8 naive was given two plates, and CD8 memory was given one plate. To increase sequencing depth and limit assay-specific biases, different laboratories used diverse techniques to prepare libraries and sequence TCR repertoires.

Using the deep immunoSEQ assay, multiplex PCR amplified TCR CDR3 regions from genomic DNA. Extracted genomic DNA from each cell subset was distributed evenly across all wells of several immunoSEQ 96-well plates, and each plate was treated as a replicate. For sorted subsets, about 220 ng of genomic DNA, equivalent to roughly 30,000 T cell genomes, went into each replicate PCR. Purified libraries were quantified with a Qubit 3.0 fluorometer, sized on a Bioanalyzer 2100, and re-quantified with the KAPA Library Quantification kit. Every immunoSEQ 96-well plate was sequenced on a separate single-read 150-cycle Illumina NextSeq 550 flow cell. Per the source publication's procedure: Because only junctional sequences without quality scores were contained in the immunoSEQ output, filtering matching that applied to full-length reads could not be performed. Sequences were annotated with PyIR, a Python wrapper for IgBLAST v1.9, and V/J genes and CDR3 were assigned using IMGT germline references. Reads with weak V/J assignments (E-value above 1e-6), missing CDR3, stop codons, out-of-frame junctions, or ambiguous translated residues were removed. A V3J clonotype was defined by an identical inferred V gene, J gene, and CDR3 amino acid sequence. The percentage overlap between two repertoires was calculated by dividing the number of shared unique clonotypes by the size of the smaller repertoire. Three approaches were used to assess repertoire richness: RTK rarefaction, the Chao1 estimator, and Recon v2.1 estimates of unobserved clonotypes. For all TCRbeta clonotypes obtained by the gDNA method from a few donors, generation probabilities were computed with OLGA. What TCRdb holds here is the immuneACCESS table cut down to in-frame rearrangements. Part of the clones is not present; checked against another copy, under half of the missing clones reflect an unresolved V gene, and the others are unexplained. The D gene and trimming were derived from the DNA, and the V and J assignments and clone size from that table. For this sample the table gives about 590,000 clones, of which over 95% were detected only once. The top ten constitute less than 0.13% of the sample.

The study at large found these results: Incomplete sequencing was indicated by rarefaction of sorted-subset datasets, despite the large sequencing depth. Compared with non-shared clonotypes, clonotypes shared by all four sorted-subset donors had higher generation probabilities. Naive subsets generally had larger estimated clonotype richness than memory subsets. Pairwise subsampling indicated that sequencing depth was expected to affect the degree of clonotype sharing among donors. Because the study included only a small number of donors, the genetic and exposure-history diversity represented was limited. Sharing across several donors was observed for approximately 4.6% of naive CD4, over 3% of naive CD8, about 2.5% of memory CD4, and roughly 0.4% of memory CD8 clonotypes. Sampling was restricted to blood, and TCR repertoires in tissues likely differ from the TCR repertoires found in blood.

The sequence derives from a woman aged 25 to 45 in good health. Sequences were obtained from naive CD8+ T cells sorted from blood. This specimen's cell subset or site label, per the study, means: CD45RA+CCR7+.

The DNA sequence reads TGTGCCAGCTCCGAAGTGGGAGGAGCCTACAATGAGCAGTTCTTC. The encoded protein is CASSEVGGAYNEQFF. This chain joins TRBV18 to TRBJ2-1, and TRBD2 may be the D gene, going by 6 matching bases. Via the germline V gene, CDR1 is KGHSH and CDR2 LQKENI. V drops 6 bases and J drops 2 bases, leaving 14 bases in between. There are 15 amino acids in the CDR3, from cysteine to phenylalanine inclusive. The entry retains the CDR3 DNA only, 45 bases that are in frame from base 1.